This note documents a single T cell receptor beta chain sequence. As yet, its antigen is unknown. Isolated PBMCs totaled at least 6.5 million in each sample. The source of the sample is a study of blood T cells in healthy people across ages. Trimming cost V 1 base and J 4 bases; bases outside gene matches: 5. CDR3 length: 15 residues. Germline CDR1 LGHNA, CDR2 YSLEER. It was with a sample-barcoded 5' primer and a J-beta primer mix that a second PCR of roughly 7 to 12 cycles was run. A template-switch adaptor that had 12 random nucleotides put a tag on each cDNA molecule. TCRdb reprocessed the 5' RACE reads with MiXCR, giving one entry per CDR3 protein. The table lists a few hundred thousand distinct CDR3 sequences, 27% of them singletons, with 18% in the top ten. Findings and caveats of the study: Correlation between TCR beta diversity and naive T cell percentage was strong. Long-lived donors exceeded aged donors in naive CD4+ cells and diversity.

The rearrangement uses TRBV4-3 and TRBJ2-3; 7 bases are a match to TRBD2. The sequence was collected from a woman between 65 and 79 years old in good health. The sample was blood. Here the CDR3 DNA reads TGCGCCAGCAGCCAAGGGGCGGGGGATGCAGATACGCAGTATTTT. Translation: CASSQGAGDADTQYF.